The clone carrying this TCR beta chain was observed at least ten times. Its target is unknown. CDR1 is MNHEY, CDR2 SMNVEV, per germline (reference sequence). The CDR3 spans 17 residues. V was cut by 6 bases and J by 1 base, with 16 bases left in between. The sample originates from a study of T cells after yellow fever vaccination. Overall study: In the case of low-cell-number fractions, SMART-Seq v4 Ultra Low Input was used for preparation.

TCRdb used MiXCR to reprocess the 5' RACE reads, holding one entry per CDR3 protein. The sample yields some 130,000 distinct CDR3 sequences, about 7% seen once. Study-level findings and limits: A limited proportion of clonotypes was detected within both the CD4 and CD8 compartments.

The input for sequencing was CD4+ T cells sorted from PBMCs, taken 10 days after the yellow fever booster vaccination. The clonotype was recovered from a man aged 25-45 years who received the YFV17D yellow fever vaccine. V and J are TRBV27 and TRBJ2-6, with a possible D match to TRBD2 (6 bases). This CDR3 is CASRRGQIMSGANVLTF. CDR3 nucleotide sequence: TGTGCCAGCAGGCGGGGCCAGATCATGTCTGGGGCCAACGTCCTGACTTTC.